What follows describes a single T cell receptor beta chain. Its antigen is not known. This record belongs to a study of T cell responses to AZD1222 COVID-19 vaccine. Pooling was applied to second doses at about 4 or about 12 weeks. Sequenced by immunoSEQ multiplex PCR; TCRdb stores in-frame clones only, minus some. This table has about 160,000 clones, roughly 90% appearing once. Points from the study as a whole: There were mostly white British donors and more females than males, and clonal diversity was possibly underestimated.

Trimming at V came to 5 bases and at J to 3 bases, leaving 5 bases not matched to a gene. The CDR3 has 14 residues. Per germline, CDR1 SGHTA and CDR2 FQGNSA. The chain has TRBV7-2 and TRBJ2-7; 9 nucleotides align to TRBD2. Here the sequenced sample was peripheral blood, taken 28 days after the second AZD1222 dose. The receptor comes from an adult who received the AZD1222 COVID-19 vaccine. In DNA, the CDR3 is TGTGCCAGCAGCATTAGCGGGAGTATCTACGAGCAGTACTTC. The encoded protein is CASSISGSIYEQYF.